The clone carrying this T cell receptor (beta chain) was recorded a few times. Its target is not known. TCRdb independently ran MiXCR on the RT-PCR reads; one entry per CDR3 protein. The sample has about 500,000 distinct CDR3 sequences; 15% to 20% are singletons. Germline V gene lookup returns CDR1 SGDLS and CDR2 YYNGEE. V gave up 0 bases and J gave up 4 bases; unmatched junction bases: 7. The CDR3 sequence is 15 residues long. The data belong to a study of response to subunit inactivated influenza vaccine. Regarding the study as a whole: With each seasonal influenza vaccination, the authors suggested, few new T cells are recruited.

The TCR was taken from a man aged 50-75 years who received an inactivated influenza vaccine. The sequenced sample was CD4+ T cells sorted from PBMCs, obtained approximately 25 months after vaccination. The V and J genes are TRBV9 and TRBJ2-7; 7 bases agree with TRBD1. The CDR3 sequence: CASSVGGQAKYEQYF. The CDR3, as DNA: TGTGCCAGCAGCGTAGGTGGACAGGCCAAATACGAGCAGTACTTC.